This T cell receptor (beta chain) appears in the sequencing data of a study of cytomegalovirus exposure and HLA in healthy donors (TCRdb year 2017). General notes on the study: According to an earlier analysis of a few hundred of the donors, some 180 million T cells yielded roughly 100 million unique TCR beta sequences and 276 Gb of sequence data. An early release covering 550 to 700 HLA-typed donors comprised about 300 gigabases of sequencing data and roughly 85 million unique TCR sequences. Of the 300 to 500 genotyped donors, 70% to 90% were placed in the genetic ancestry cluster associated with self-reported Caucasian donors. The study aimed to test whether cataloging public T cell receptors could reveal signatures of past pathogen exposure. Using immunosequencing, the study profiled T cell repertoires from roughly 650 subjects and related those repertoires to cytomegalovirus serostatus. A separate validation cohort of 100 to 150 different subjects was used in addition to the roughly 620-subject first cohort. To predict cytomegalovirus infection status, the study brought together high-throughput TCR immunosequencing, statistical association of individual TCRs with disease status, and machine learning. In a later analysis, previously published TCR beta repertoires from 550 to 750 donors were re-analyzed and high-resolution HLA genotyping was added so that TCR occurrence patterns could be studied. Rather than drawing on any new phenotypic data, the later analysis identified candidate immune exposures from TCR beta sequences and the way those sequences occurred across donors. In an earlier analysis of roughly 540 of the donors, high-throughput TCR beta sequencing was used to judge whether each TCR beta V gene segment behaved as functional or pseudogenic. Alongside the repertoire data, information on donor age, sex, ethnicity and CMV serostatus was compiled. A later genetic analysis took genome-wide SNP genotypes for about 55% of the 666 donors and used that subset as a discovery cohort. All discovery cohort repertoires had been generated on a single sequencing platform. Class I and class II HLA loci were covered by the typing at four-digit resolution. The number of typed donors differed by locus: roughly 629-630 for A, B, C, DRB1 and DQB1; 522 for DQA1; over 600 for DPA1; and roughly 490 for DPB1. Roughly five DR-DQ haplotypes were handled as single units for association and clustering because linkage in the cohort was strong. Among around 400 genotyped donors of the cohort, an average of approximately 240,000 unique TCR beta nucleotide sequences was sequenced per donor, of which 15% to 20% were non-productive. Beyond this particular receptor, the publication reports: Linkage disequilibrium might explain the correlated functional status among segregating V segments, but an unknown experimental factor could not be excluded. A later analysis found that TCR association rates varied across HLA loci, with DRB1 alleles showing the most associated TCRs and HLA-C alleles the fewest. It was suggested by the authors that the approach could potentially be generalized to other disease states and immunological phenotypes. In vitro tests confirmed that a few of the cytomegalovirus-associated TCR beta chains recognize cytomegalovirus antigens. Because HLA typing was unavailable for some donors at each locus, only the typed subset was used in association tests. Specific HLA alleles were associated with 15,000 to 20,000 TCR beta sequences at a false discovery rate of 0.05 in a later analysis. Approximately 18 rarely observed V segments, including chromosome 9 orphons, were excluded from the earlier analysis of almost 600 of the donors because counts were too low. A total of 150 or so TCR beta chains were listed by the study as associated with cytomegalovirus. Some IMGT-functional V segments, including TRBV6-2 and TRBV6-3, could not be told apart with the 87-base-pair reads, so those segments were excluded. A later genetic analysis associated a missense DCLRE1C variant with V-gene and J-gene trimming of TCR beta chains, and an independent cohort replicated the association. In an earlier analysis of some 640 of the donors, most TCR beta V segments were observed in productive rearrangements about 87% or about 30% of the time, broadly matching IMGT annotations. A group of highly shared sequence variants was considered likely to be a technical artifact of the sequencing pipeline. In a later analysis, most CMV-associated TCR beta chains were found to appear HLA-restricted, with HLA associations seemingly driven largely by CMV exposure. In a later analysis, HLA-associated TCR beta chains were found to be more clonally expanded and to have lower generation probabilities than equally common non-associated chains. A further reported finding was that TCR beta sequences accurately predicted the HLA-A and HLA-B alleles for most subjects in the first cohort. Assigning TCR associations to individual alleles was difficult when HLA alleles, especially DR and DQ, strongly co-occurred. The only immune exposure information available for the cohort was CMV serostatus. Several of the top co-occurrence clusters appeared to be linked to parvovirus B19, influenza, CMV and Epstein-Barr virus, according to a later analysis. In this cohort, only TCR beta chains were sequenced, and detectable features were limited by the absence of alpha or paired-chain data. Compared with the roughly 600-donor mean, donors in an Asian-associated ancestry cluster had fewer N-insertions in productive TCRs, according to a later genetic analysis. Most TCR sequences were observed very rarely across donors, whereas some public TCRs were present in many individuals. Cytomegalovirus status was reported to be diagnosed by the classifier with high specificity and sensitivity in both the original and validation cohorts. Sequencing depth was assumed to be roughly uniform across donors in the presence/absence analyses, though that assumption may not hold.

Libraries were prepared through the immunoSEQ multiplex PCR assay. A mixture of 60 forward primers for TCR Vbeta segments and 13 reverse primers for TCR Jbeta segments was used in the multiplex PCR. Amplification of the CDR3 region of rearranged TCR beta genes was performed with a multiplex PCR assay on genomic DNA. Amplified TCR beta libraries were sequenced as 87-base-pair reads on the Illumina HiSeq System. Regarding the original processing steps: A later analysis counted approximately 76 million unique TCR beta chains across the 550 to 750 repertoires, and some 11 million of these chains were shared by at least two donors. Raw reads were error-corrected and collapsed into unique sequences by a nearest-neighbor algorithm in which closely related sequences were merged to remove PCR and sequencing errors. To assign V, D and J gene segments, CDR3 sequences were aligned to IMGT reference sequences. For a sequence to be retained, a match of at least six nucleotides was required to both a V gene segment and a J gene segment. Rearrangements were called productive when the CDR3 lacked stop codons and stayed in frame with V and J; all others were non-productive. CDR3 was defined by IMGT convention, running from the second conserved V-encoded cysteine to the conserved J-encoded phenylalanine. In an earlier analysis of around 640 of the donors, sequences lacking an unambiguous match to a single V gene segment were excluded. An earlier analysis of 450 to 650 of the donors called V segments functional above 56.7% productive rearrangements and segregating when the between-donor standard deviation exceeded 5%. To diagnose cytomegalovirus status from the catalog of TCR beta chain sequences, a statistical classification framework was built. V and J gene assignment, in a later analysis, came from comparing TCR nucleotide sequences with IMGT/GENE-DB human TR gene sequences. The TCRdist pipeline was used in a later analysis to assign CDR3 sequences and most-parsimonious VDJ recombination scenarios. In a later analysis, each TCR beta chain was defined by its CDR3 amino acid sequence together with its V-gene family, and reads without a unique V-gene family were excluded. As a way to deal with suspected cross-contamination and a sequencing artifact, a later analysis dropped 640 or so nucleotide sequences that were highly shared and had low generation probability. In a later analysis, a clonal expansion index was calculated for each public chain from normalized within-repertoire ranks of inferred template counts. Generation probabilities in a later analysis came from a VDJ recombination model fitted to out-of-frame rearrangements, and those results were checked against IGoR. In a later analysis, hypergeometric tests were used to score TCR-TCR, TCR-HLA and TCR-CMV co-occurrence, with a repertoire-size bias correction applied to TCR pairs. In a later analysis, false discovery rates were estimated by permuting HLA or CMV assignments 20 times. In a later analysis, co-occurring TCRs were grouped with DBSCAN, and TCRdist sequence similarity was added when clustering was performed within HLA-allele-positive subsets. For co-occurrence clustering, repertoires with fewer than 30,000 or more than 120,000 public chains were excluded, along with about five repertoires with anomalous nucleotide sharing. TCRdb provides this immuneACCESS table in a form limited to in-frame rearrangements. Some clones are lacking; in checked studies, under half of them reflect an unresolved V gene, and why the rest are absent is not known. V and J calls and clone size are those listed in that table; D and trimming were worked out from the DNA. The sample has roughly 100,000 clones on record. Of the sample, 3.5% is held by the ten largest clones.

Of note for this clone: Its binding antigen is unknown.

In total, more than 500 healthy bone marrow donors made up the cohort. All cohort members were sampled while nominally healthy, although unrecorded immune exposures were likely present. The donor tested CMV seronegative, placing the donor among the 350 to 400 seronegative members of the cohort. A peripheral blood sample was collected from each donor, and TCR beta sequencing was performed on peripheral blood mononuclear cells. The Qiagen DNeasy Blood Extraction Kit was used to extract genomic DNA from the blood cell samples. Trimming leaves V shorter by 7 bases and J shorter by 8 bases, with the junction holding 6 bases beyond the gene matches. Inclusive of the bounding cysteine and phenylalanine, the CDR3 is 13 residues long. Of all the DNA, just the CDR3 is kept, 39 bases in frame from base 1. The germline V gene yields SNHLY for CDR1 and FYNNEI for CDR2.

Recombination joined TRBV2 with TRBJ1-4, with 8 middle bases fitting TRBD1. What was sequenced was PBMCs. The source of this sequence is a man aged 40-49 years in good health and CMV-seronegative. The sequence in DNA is TGTGCCAGCAATCAGGGGGCGGCGGAAAAACTGTTTTTT. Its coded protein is CASNQGAAEKLFF.